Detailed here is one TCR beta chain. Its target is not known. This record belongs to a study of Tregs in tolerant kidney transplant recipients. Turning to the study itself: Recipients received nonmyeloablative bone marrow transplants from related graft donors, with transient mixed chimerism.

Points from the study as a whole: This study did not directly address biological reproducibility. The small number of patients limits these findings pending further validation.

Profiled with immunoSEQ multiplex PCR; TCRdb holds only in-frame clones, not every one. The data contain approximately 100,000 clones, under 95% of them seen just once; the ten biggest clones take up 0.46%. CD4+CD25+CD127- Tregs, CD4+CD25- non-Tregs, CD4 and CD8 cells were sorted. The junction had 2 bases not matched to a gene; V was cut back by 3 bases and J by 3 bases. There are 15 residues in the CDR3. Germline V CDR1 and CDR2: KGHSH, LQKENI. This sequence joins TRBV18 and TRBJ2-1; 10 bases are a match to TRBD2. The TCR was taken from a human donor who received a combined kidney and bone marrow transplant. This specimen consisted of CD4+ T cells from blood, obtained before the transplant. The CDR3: CASSPRTSGYNEQFF. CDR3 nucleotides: TGTGCCAGCTCACCTCGGACTAGCGGCTACAATGAGCAGTTCTTC.